Each of the 4 T cell receptor beta chains below was sequenced from the same sample in a study of T cell responses to AZD1222 COVID-19 vaccine. Profiled with immunoSEQ multiplex PCR; TCRdb holds only in-frame clones, not every one. The table shows about 96,000 clones, with 70% to 90% occurring only once. The specimen was peripheral blood, collected on day 0 of AZD1222 vaccination. These TCRs come from an adult in good health.

The chain has TRBV7-2 and TRBJ2-3; D perhaps matches TRBD2 (5 bases). V was clipped by 4 bases and J by 8 bases, with 31 bases between them. Germline assignment: CDR1 SGHTA and CDR2 FQGNSA. There are 19 residues in the CDR3. The CDR3 DNA sequence: TGTGCCAGCAGCTCCCGCCCAACGCTAGCCGCAGGTCCTATACGTACGCAGTATTTT. This translates into CASSSRPTLAAGPIRTQYF.

The rearrangement joins TRBV27 to TRBJ2-5; maybe TRBD1 (5 bases). This CDR3 is 16 amino acids long. V lost 0 bases, J lost 3 bases, and 14 bases lay in between. Germline loops: CDR1 MNHEY, CDR2 SMNVEV (reference sequence). The CDR3 is CASSLSSGHIEETQYF. The CDR3 DNA follows: TGTGCCAGCAGTTTATCGAGTGGACATATAGAAGAGACCCAGTACTTC.

The chain carries TRBV5-1 and TRBJ2-3, with 11 bases lining up with TRBD2. This CDR3 region has 14 residues. Per germline, CDR1 SGHRS and CDR2 YFSETQ. The V gene end was trimmed by 2 bases and the J gene end by 6 bases; junction bases not matched to a gene: 2. The chain's CDR3 is CASSFGLAGDTQYF. As DNA, the CDR3 is TGCGCCAGCAGCTTCGGACTAGCGGGTGATACGCAGTATTTT.

The rearrangement links TRBV4-2 to TRBJ2-5; D perhaps matches TRBD1 (5 bases). Trimming left V 0 bases short and J 5 bases short, with 13 bases between. Germline-derived CDR1 and CDR2 are LGHNA and YNFKEQ. This CDR3 has 15 residues. CDR3 loop: CASSQDMGLGETQYF. CDR3 sequence (DNA): TGTGCCAGCAGCCAAGATATGGGGCTGGGCGAGACCCAGTACTTC.